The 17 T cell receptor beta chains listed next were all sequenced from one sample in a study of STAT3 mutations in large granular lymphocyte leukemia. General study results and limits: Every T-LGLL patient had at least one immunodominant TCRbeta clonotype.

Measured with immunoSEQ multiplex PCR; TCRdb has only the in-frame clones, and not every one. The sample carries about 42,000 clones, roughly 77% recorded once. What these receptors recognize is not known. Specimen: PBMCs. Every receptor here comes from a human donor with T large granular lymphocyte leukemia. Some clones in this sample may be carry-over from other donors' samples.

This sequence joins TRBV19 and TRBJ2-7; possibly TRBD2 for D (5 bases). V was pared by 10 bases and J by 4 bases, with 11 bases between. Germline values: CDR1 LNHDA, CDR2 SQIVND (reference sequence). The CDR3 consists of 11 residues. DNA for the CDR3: TGTGCCACCGGGATGCCATACGAGCAGTACTTC. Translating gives CATGMPYEQYF.

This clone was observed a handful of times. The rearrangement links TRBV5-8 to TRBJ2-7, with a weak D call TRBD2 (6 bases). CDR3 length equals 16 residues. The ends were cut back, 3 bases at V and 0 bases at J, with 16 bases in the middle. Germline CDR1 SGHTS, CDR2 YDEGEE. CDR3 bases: TGTGCCAGCAGCTCAGCTCGGGACTGGAGCTCCTACGAGCAGTACTTC. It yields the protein CASSSARDWSSYEQYF.

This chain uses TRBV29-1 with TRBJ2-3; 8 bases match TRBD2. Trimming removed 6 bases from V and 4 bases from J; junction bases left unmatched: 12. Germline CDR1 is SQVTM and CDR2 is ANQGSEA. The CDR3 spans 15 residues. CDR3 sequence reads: CSVGPRAGEADTQYF. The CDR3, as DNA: TGCAGCGTCGGTCCCCGAGCGGGGGAGGCAGATACGCAGTATTTT.

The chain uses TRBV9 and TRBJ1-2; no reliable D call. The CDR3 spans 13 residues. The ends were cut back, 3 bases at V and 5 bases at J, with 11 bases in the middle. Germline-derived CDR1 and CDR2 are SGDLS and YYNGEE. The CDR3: CASSDGEGYGYTF. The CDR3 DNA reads TGTGCCAGCAGCGACGGGGAGGGATATGGCTACACCTTC.

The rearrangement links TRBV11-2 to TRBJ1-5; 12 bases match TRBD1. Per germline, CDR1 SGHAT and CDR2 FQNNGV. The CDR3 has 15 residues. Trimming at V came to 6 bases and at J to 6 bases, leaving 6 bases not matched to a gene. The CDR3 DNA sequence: TGTGCCAGCAGTCCTGGGACAGGGGGCTCTCAGCCCCAGCATTTT. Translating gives CASSPGTGGSQPQHF.

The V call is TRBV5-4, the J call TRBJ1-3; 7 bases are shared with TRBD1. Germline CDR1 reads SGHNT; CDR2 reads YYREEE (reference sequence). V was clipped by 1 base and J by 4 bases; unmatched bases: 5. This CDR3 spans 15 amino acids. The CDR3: CASSLQQGKGNTIYF. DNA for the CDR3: TGTGCCAGCAGCTTGCAACAGGGGAAGGGAAACACCATATATTTT.

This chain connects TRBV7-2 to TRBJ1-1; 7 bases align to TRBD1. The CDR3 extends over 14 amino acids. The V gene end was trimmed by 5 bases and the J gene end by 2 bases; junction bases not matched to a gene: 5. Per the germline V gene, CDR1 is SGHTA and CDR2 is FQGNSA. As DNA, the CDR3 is TGTGCCAGCAGCCTGGGACAGCCCAACACTGAAGCTTTCTTT. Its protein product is CASSLGQPNTEAFF.

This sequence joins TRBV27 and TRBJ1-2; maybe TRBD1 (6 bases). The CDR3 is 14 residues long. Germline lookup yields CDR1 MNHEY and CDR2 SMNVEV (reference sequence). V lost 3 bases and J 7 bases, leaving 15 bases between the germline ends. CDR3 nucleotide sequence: TGTGCCAGCAGTTTGAACAGGGCCGCTGGTGGCTACACCTTC. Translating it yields CASSLNRAAGGYTF.

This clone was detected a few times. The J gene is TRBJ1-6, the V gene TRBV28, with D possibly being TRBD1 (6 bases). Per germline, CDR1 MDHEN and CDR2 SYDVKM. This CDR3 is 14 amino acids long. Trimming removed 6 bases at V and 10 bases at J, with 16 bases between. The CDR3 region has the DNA TGTGCCAGCAGCCCGGACAGCGGAGGGTCACCCCTCCACTTT. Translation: CASSPDSGGSPLHF.

The CDR3 coding sequence is TGTGCCAGCAGTTCGAGACAGGGGCGGACTTTCTTT. Translating gives CASSSRQGRTFF. The J gene is TRBJ1-1, the V gene TRBV7-9; TRBD1 agrees at 8 bases. Germline V gives CDR1 SEHNR, CDR2 FQNEAQ (reference sequence). CDR3 length: 12 amino acids. V shed 6 bases and J 12 bases; nucleotides not matched to a gene: 9.

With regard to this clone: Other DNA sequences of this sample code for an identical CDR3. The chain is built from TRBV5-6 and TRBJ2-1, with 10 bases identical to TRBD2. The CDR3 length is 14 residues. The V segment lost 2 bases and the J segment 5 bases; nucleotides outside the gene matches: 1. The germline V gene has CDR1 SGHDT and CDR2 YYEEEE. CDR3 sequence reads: CASSLAGGHNEQFF. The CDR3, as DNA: TGTGCCAGCAGCTTAGCGGGGGGGCACAATGAGCAGTTCTTC.

CDR3 coding DNA: TGTGCCAGCAGCTTGTTGGCACAGAGCACAGATACGCAGTATTTT. It is translated as CASSLLAQSTDTQYF. The chain employs TRBV5-6 and TRBJ2-3; D not certain. The CDR3 length is 15 residues. Looked up from germline, CDR1 is SGHDT and CDR2 is YYEEEE. The V end lost 1 base, the J end lost 0 bases, and 9 bases lay between the germline ends.

The CDR3 reads CASSLSGATGGYTF. CDR3 nucleotide sequence: TGTGCCAGCAGTTTGAGTGGGGCTACAGGTGGCTACACCTTC. The rearrangement joins TRBV28 to TRBJ1-2; TRBD1 might be the D (5 bases). Trimming removed 3 bases from V and 7 bases from J, with 15 bases in between. The CDR3 length is 14 residues. Germline lookup yields CDR1 MDHEN and CDR2 SYDVKM.

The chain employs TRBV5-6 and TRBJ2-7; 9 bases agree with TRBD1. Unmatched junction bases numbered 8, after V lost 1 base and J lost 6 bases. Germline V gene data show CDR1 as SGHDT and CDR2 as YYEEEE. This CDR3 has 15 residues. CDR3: CASSLWDRDTGEQYV. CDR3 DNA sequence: TGTGCCAGCAGCTTGTGGGACAGGGACACTGGCGAGCAGTACGTC.

The CDR3 sequence is CASSLRGDDQPQHF. As DNA, the CDR3 is TGTGCCAGCAGTTTAAGAGGGGATGATCAGCCCCAGCATTTT. The chain recombines TRBV28 with TRBJ1-5; tentatively, D is TRBD1 (5 bases). With 2 bases removed from V and 5 bases from J, the gap between germline ends came to 10 bases. The CDR3 is 14 amino acids. Germline CDR1 reads MDHEN; CDR2 reads SYDVKM.

CDR3 region: CASSQGQGNQPQHF. In nucleotides, the CDR3 is TGTGCCAGCAGCCAAGGACAGGGGAATCAGCCCCAGCATTTT. V is TRBV4-2 and J is TRBJ1-5; 8 positions match TRBD1. This CDR3 region has 14 residues. The V and J ends lost 1 base and 4 bases, in that order; junction bases with no gene match: 0. The germline CDR1 and CDR2 sequences are LGHNA and YNFKEQ.

CDR3 nucleotide sequence: TGCAGCGTTGAAGCCCGACAGTTTGACACTGAAGCTTTCTTT. Translation: CSVEARQFDTEAFF. The chain uses TRBV29-1 and TRBJ1-1; maybe TRBD1 (5 bases). The V gene's germline CDR1 is SQVTM and CDR2 ANQGSEA. The CDR3 has 14 amino acids. Trimming stripped 1 base from V and 3 bases from J, with 12 bases between.